This TCR beta chain is from a study of vaccination and CD4 T cells after COVID-19. Treatment denoted: roughly 10-day PBMC culture with coronavirus spike peptide pools or control peptides (ViraFEST assay). CDR3 length: 12 residues. The V gene's germline CDR1 is SGHNT and CDR2 YENEEA. Sequenced with the Oncomine TCR Beta short-read assay was DNA taken from cultured CD4+ T cells. In TCRdb, the PCR reads were re-called with MiXCR into one record per CDR3 protein. The sample holds 20,000 or so distinct CDR3 sequences, about three fifths seen once. This clonotype came up once. Antigen unknown. At one boundary the junction diverges from the germline segment, which might be a read error.

This rearrangement joins TRBV11-3 to TRBJ1-1; D uncertain. The sequenced sample was CD4+ T cells from blood, cultured in vitro. The sequence came from a human donor who had recovered from COVID-19. CDR3 residues: CASSNKNSKIHF. CDR3 coding DNA: TGTGCCAGCAGCAATAAGAACAGTAAGATCCACTTT.